This entry concerns a single T cell receptor (beta chain). The antigen is not known. Those who donated were healthy HIV-negative adults, with no recent acute infections or vaccinations reported. In the CD4+ fraction, cells were divided into CD45RA+ naive and CD45RA-negative memory subsets. The data were taken from a study of shared clonotypes between healthy human individuals. General observations from the study: The diversity represented, both genetic and in exposure history, was limited by few donors. Incompleteness in sorted-subset sequencing, despite large depth, was shown by rarefaction.

Profiling relied on immunoSEQ multiplex PCR, and the TCRdb table lists in-frame clones only, not all of them. The profile shows millions of clones, roughly 95% of them singletons. The TCR comes from a man between 18 and 29 years old in good health. The specimen was naive CD4+ T cells sorted from blood. Subset defined: CD45RA+ positively selected.

The chain's CDR3 is CASSSGTGGAGSNQPQHF. DNA of the CDR3: TGTGCCAGCAGCTCCGGGACAGGGGGCGCGGGGAGCAATCAGCCCCAGCATTTT. The chain is built from TRBV7-9 and TRBJ1-5, with 12 bases fitting TRBD1. The CDR3 has 18 amino acids. V shed 4 bases, J shed 1 base, and the junction held 8 bases outside the gene matches. The germline CDR1 and CDR2 sequences are SEHNR and FQNEAQ (reference sequence).